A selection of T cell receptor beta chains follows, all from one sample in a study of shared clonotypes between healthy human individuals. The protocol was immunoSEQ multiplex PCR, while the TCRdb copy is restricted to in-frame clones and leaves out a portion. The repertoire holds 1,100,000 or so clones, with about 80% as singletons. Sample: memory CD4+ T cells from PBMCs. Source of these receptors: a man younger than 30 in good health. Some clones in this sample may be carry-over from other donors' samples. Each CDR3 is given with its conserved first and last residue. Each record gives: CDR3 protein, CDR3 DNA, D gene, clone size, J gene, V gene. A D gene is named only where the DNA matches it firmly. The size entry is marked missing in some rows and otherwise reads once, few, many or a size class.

CASSMWEGPGEQFF	TGTGCCAGTAGTATGTGGGAGGGCCCGGGTGAGCAGTTCTTC	TRBD2	few	TRBJ2-1	TRBV19
CASSRTGSRKSNQPQHF	TGTGCCAGCAGTCGGACAGGGAGCCGAAAAAGCAATCAGCCCCAGCATTTT	TRBD1	.	TRBJ1-5	TRBV28
CSARVRGELFF	TGCAGTGCTAGAGTTAGAGGGGAGCTGTTTTTT	.	.	TRBJ2-2	TRBV20-1
CASSVTSDTYNEQFF	TGCGCCAGCAGCGTAACTAGCGATACCTACAATGAGCAGTTCTTC	TRBD2	few	TRBJ2-1	TRBV5-1
CASSWGTSGTGADTQYF	TGTGCCAGCAGCTGGGGGACTAGCGGGACGGGAGCAGATACGCAGTATTTT	TRBD2	.	TRBJ2-3	TRBV7-2
CASSQDRAPGRPQYF	TGCGCCAGCAGCCAAGATCGGGCGCCCGGTAGGCCCCAGTACTTC	.	.	TRBJ2-5	TRBV4-3
CASSLSEGLAGFYEQYF	TGTGCCAGCAGTTTATCGGAAGGACTAGCGGGGTTCTACGAGCAGTACTTC	TRBD2	.	TRBJ2-7	TRBV27
CASSSRQGSTDTQYF	TGTGCCAGCAGCTCCCGACAGGGGAGCACAGATACGCAGTATTTT	TRBD1	.	TRBJ2-3	TRBV11-1
CASSLGPAGANTGELFF	TGTGCCAGCAGCTTAGGGCCAGCGGGGGCGAACACCGGGGAGCTGTTTTTT	TRBD2	.	TRBJ2-2	TRBV11-1
CASSPLQGSAVRGTEAFF	TGTGCCAGCAGCCCATTACAGGGGAGTGCTGTTCGCGGCACTGAAGCTTTCTTT	TRBD1	.	TRBJ1-1	TRBV14
CASSQGTSGLQETQYF	TGTGCCAGCAGCCAAGGGACTAGCGGCCTCCAAGAGACCCAGTACTTC	TRBD2	.	TRBJ2-5	TRBV4-2